The 21 T cell receptor beta chains reported below all come from one sample, sequenced in a study of CD4 T cells in relation to SARS-CoV-2 and coronaviruses (dated by TCRdb to about 2021). CD4+ T cells from unexposed donors were collected before the COVID-19 pandemic (2011-2018). After roughly 11 days of culture, CD4+ T cells were isolated with the EasySep CD4+ T cell isolation kit. What these receptors recognize is not known. Library construction relied on the immunoSEQ multiplex PCR assay. Sourced from immuneACCESS, this table was stored by TCRdb with only in-frame sequences that have V and J called. A share of the clones is absent; for the studies checked, an unresolved V gene accounts for under half, and the remainder has no known explanation. The sample profile shows more than 25,000 clones; about three quarters of them were found once. The ten largest clones add up to over 12% of the sample.

Source material: CD4+ T cells from PBMCs, cultured in vitro. The receptors here all came from a human donor in good health.

V and J are TRBV9 and TRBJ2-3; 8 bases are a match to TRBD1. The germline gives CDR1 SGDLS, CDR2 YYNGEE. CDR3 length: 12 amino acids. Trimming at V came to 3 bases and at J to 9 bases, leaving 3 bases not matched to a gene. The CDR3 coding sequence is TGTGCCAGCAGCGGGACAGGGAAAACGCAGTATTTT. Translated, it gives CASSGTGKTQYF.

The V and J genes are TRBV30 and TRBJ2-3; TRBD2 is a possible D gene (6 bases). The V end was cut by 0 bases, the J end by 2 bases, with 15 bases between. This CDR3 comprises 16 residues. The germline CDR1 and CDR2 sequences are GTSNPN and SVGIG (reference sequence). Written as DNA, the CDR3 is TGTGCCTGGAGTGTACGTGGTAGCGGTTTCACAGATACGCAGTATTTT. Its translation: CAWSVRGSGFTDTQYF.

The chain links TRBV2 to TRBJ1-3; the D gene is possibly TRBD1 (5 bases). Germline assignment: CDR1 SNHLY and CDR2 FYNNEI. CDR3 length: 14 residues. The V gene lost 7 bases and the J gene lost 4 bases, with 14 bases spanning the gap. The CDR3 coding sequence is TGTGCCAGCATGCGGGCAGGGACGGGAAACACCATATATTTT. This gives the protein CASMRAGTGNTIYF.

The chain joins TRBV29-1 to TRBJ2-7; D possibly corresponds to TRBD1 (5 bases). The CDR3 spans 13 residues. The V end lost 7 bases, the J end lost 3 bases, and 16 bases lay between the germline ends. In germline, CDR1 is SQVTM, CDR2 ANQGSEA. The CDR3 coding sequence is TGCAGCGCTATCCAGACAGCCAGCTACGAGCAGTACTTC. This translates into CSAIQTASYEQYF.

The chain employs TRBV9 and TRBJ2-5, with D possibly being TRBD1 (5 bases). The V and J ends lost 2 bases and 5 bases respectively, with 10 bases between them. The CDR3 totals 13 residues. Germline CDR1 SGDLS, CDR2 YYNGEE. CDR3 coding DNA: TGTGCCAGCAGCGTCAGGGTGAGGGAGACCCAGTACTTC. It encodes CASSVRVRETQYF.

The chain carries TRBV28 and TRBJ1-1; D may be TRBD1 (5 bases). Trimming left V 9 bases short and J 5 bases short, with 16 bases between. Per the germline V gene, CDR1 is MDHEN and CDR2 is SYDVKM. The CDR3 extends over 13 amino acids. CDR3 residues: CASELDRGTEAFF. DNA of the CDR3: TGTGCCAGTGAACTTGATAGGGGTACTGAAGCTTTCTTT. Full variable domain (rest looked up from reference TRBV28 and TRBJ1-1): DVKVTQSSRYLVKRTGEKVFLECVQDMDHENMFWYRQDPGLGLRLIYFSYDVKMKEKGDIPEGYSVSREKKERFSLILESASTNQTSMYLCASELDRGTEAFFGQGTRLTVV.

CDR3 DNA: TGTGCCAGCAGTCCCCTGGACAGAGGCTACACCTTC. Its translation: CASSPLDRGYTF. This chain links TRBV12-3 or TRBV12-4 with TRBJ1-2, with D perhaps matching TRBD1 (6 bases). This CDR3 comprises 12 residues. The V and J ends lost 5 bases and 8 bases respectively, with 12 bases between them.

This clone came up once. The rearrangement uses TRBV5-8 and TRBJ1-5; 11 bases fit TRBD1. Germline V gene data show CDR1 as SGHTS and CDR2 as YDEGEE. V dropped 0 bases and J dropped 1; count of bases not matched to a gene: 12. This CDR3 has 20 residues. CDR3 sequence reads: CASSLEGTGGYWKSNQPQHF. The CDR3 nucleotides read TGTGCCAGCAGCTTGGAGGGGACAGGGGGATATTGGAAGAGCAATCAGCCCCAGCATTTT.

As regards this clone: At one end, the junction sequence differs from germline, possibly due to a read error. The rearrangement joins TRBV18 to TRBJ1-1; TRBD1 is a possible D gene (5 bases). CDR3 length equals 12 residues. CDR1 KGHSH and CDR2 LQKENI come from the germline V gene. The CDR3 DNA reads TGTGCCAGCTCCCAACCGGACACTCAAGCTTTCTTT. Its protein product is CASSQPDTQAFF.

CDR3 amino acids: CASSVESGPSSGANVLTF. The CDR3, as DNA: TGTGCCAGCAGCGTAGAGAGCGGGCCGAGCTCTGGGGCCAACGTCCTGACTTTC. The V and J genes are TRBV9 and TRBJ2-6, with D perhaps matching TRBD2 (6 bases). CDR1 and CDR2 (germline): SGDLS, YYNGEE. With 0 bases removed from V and 0 bases from J, the gap between germline ends came to 13 bases. CDR3 size: 18 residues.

The chain uses TRBV7-9 and TRBJ2-1, with 7 bases matching TRBD1. This CDR3 spans 14 amino acids. CDR1 SEHNR and CDR2 FQNEAQ come from the germline V gene (reference sequence). After removal of 5 bases from V and 8 bases from J, the junction contained 9 bases not matched to a gene. As DNA, the CDR3 is TGTGCCAGCAGCCTGGCGACAGGGATCGATGAGCAGTTCTTC. Amino acids: CASSLATGIDEQFF.

CDR3 DNA sequence: TGTGCCAGCACTAGACTAGCGGGGGAAAACATTCAGTACTTC. This gives the protein CASTRLAGENIQYF. The rearrangement joins TRBV6-5 to TRBJ2-4; 12 bases are shared with TRBD2. In germline, CDR1 is MNHEY, CDR2 SVGAGI. V was clipped by 7 bases and J by 5 bases; unmatched bases: 3. This CDR3 comprises 14 residues.

This clone was seen once. This chain connects TRBV7-8 to TRBJ1-2, with 9 bases aligning to TRBD1. CDR1 is SGHVS and CDR2 is FQNEAQ in the germline V gene. V lost 4 bases and J lost 0; bases outside the gene matches: 6. The CDR3 contains 16 residues. CDR3 nucleotide sequence: TGTGCCAGCAGCTCCGGGACAGGGACCTCTAACTATGGCTACACCTTC. It yields the protein CASSSGTGTSNYGYTF.

The chain recombines TRBV4-3 with TRBJ2-7, with 11 bases that match TRBD1. Trimming removed 1 base from V and 6 bases from J; junction bases left unmatched: 5. From germline, CDR1 is LGHNA and CDR2 YSLEER. The CDR3 runs to 15 residues. The CDR3 loop reads CASSQGTGGASEQYF. CDR3 coding DNA: TGCGCCAGCAGCCAAGGGACAGGGGGCGCGTCCGAGCAGTACTTC.

The rearrangement links TRBV4-3 to TRBJ2-6; maybe TRBD1 (5 bases). Germline V gene sequence: CDR1 LGHNA, CDR2 YSLEER. The CDR3 has 17 residues. With 0 bases removed from V and 0 bases from J, the gap between germline ends came to 9 bases. The CDR3 sequence: CASSQDQGNSGANVLTF. The CDR3 DNA is TGCGCCAGCAGCCAAGACCAGGGAAACTCTGGGGCCAACGTCCTGACTTTC.

This chain uses TRBV7-9 with TRBJ2-7; TRBD2 might be the D (5 bases). The germline gives CDR1 SEHNR, CDR2 FQNEAQ (reference sequence). This CDR3 has 15 amino acids. Between the trimmed V and J ends, which lost 1 base and 5 bases, there was a span of 15 bases. The CDR3 here is CASSLEAGFPDEQYF. CDR3 sequence (DNA): TGTGCCAGCAGCTTAGAGGCGGGTTTCCCCGACGAGCAGTACTTC. Together with reference TRBV7-9 and TRBJ2-7, the CDR3 gives the full variable domain: DTGVSQNPRHKITKRGQNVTFRCDPISEHNRLYWYRQTLGQGPEFLTYFQNEAQLEKSRLLSDRFSAERPKGSFSTLEIQRTEQGDSAMYLCASSLEAGFPDEQYFGPGTRLTVT.

This clone was counted a few times. V gene TRBV7-2 combines with J gene TRBJ1-5; 10 bases line up with TRBD1. Trimming took 1 base from V and 7 from J; bases not matched to a gene: 4. CDR1 SGHTA and CDR2 FQGNSA come from the germline V gene. This CDR3 spans 15 amino acids. In DNA form, the CDR3 reads TGTGCCAGCAGCTTAGGGTGGACAGGGGGGCAGCCCCAGCATTTT. As protein: CASSLGWTGGQPQHF.

This chain connects TRBV7-9 to TRBJ2-7; 14 nucleotides align to TRBD2. V dropped 0 bases and J dropped 2; count of bases not matched to a gene: 6. This CDR3 is built from 18 residues. The germline gives CDR1 SEHNR, CDR2 FQNEAQ (reference sequence). For the CDR3, the DNA is TGTGCCAGCAGCTTAGCGCTAGGGACTAGCGGGGGTGCCTACGAGCAGTACTTC. This gives the protein CASSLALGTSGGAYEQYF.

The rearrangement links TRBV6-2 or TRBV6-3 to TRBJ2-1; D unresolved. V gave up 2 bases and J gave up 2 bases, with 19 bases separating them. CDR3 length: 18 amino acids. The germline V gene has CDR1 MNHEY and CDR2 SVGEGT. The CDR3: CASSYTPGDAAPYNEQFF. The CDR3 DNA reads TGTGCCAGCAGTTACACCCCCGGCGACGCCGCCCCCTACAATGAGCAGTTCTTC.

The chain joins TRBV24-1 to TRBJ1-2; D gene ambiguous. V dropped 3 bases and J dropped 7 bases, with 8 bases sitting between them. This CDR3 has 12 amino acids. From germline, CDR1 is KGHDR and CDR2 SFDVKD. CDR3 sequence: CATSDTWGGYTF. Written as DNA, the CDR3 is TGTGCCACCAGTGATACGTGGGGTGGCTACACCTTC.

The rearrangement uses TRBV25-1 and TRBJ2-5; D uncertain. Trimming left V 6 bases short and J 2 bases short, with 7 bases between. Germline-derived CDR1 and CDR2 are MGHDK and SYGVNS. The CDR3 is 12 amino acids. The CDR3 DNA reads as TGTGCCAGCAGAGGGATTCAAGAGACCCAGTACTTC. Amino acids: CASRGIQETQYF.